One and the same sample provided the 13 T cell receptor beta chains below, sequenced in a study of cytomegalovirus exposure and HLA in healthy donors. Primers for the PCR totalled 60 Vbeta and 13 Jbeta. Using immunoSEQ multiplex PCR, the repertoire was profiled, and TCRdb retains in-frame clones only, with some absent. The sample has about 180,000 clones, about 75% seen once; the top ten hold approximately 2.4%. The sequencing sample was made of PBMCs. These receptors all come from a female donor in good health and CMV-seronegative.

The sample holds a few counts of this clone. This chain joins TRBV7-9 and TRBJ2-3, with 9 bases that match TRBD1. The CDR3 extends over 16 amino acids. Germline values: CDR1 SEHNR, CDR2 FQNEAQ (reference sequence). V was clipped by 5 bases and J by 4 bases; unmatched bases: 10. The CDR3 here is CASSQAFTGGADTQYF. CDR3 bases: TGTGCCAGCAGCCAGGCCTTTACAGGGGGCGCAGATACGCAGTATTTT. The whole variable domain, filled in from reference TRBV7-9 and TRBJ2-3, reads DTGVSQNPRHKITKRGQNVTFRCDPISEHNRLYWYRQTLGQGPEFLTYFQNEAQLEKSRLLSDRFSAERPKGSFSTLEIQRTEQGDSAMYLCASSQAFTGGADTQYFGPGTRLTVL.

The CDR3: CASSQAALFNYGYTF. The CDR3, as DNA: TGCGCCAGCAGCCAAGCAGCGCTTTTTAACTATGGCTACACCTTC. V gene TRBV4-3 combines with J gene TRBJ1-2; D gene unclear. CDR3 size: 15 residues. V dropped 1 base and J dropped 1 base, with 10 bases sitting between them. The germline gives CDR1 LGHNA, CDR2 YSLEER.

This clone was observed a few times. CDR3 nucleotides: TGTGCCAGTAGTATCGACAGAATCGGGGAGCTGTTTTTT. Its protein is CASSIDRIGELFF. The chain carries TRBV19 and TRBJ2-2; TRBD1 might be the D (5 bases). This CDR3 contains 13 residues. CDR1 and CDR2 (germline): LNHDA, SQIVND (reference sequence). Trimming took 3 bases from V and 7 from J, leaving 9 bases between them.

The CDR3 nucleotides read TGTGCCAGCAGGCCGGGGGGTGCAGATACGCAGTATTTT. Translated: CASRPGGADTQYF. The V call is TRBV6-5, the J call TRBJ2-3, with 7 bases lining up with TRBD2. Germline V gene data show CDR1 as MNHEY and CDR2 as SVGAGI. Trimming at V came to 6 bases and at J to 4 bases, leaving 4 bases not matched to a gene. CDR3 length: 13 residues.

V and J are TRBV19 and TRBJ2-3; tentative D call: TRBD2 (5 bases). Germline V gene sequence: CDR1 LNHDA, CDR2 SQIVND (reference sequence). The CDR3 sequence is 14 residues long. V dropped 7 bases and J dropped 6 bases, with 17 bases sitting between them. The CDR3 DNA reads TGTGCCAGTACCCCAGAGTCGAAGCGGGATACGCAGTATTTT. Translating gives CASTPESKRDTQYF. Complete variable domain (other parts from reference TRBV19 and TRBJ2-3): DGGITQSPKYLFRKEGQNVTLSCEQNLNHDAMYWYRQDPGQGLRLIYYSQIVNDFQKGDIAEGYSVSREKKESFPLTVTSAQKNPTAFYLCASTPESKRDTQYFGPGTRLTVL.

The CDR3 nucleotides read TGTGCCAGCAGCTTTAGGGGGCGGAGCACAGATACGCAGTATTTT. This encodes CASSFRGRSTDTQYF. The chain combines TRBV11-1 with TRBJ2-3; 7 bases match TRBD1. CDR1 and CDR2 from the germline V gene are SGHAT and FQDESV (reference sequence). The CDR3 sequence is 15 residues long. The trim removed 3 bases at V and 0 bases at J, leaving 3 bases unmatched. Supplemented by reference TRBV11-1 and TRBJ2-3, the full variable domain reads EAEVAQSPRYKITEKSQAVAFWCDPISGHATLYWYRQILGQGPELLVQFQDESVVDDSQLPKDRFSAERLKGVDSTLKIQPAELGDSAMYLCASSFRGRSTDTQYFGPGTRLTVL.

V is TRBV7-2 and J is TRBJ2-3, with 8 bases matching TRBD2. Germline V gene data show CDR1 as SGHTA and CDR2 as FQGNSA. The V gene end was trimmed by 5 bases and the J gene end by 4 bases; junction bases not matched to a gene: 8. This CDR3 has 15 amino acids. CDR3 loop: CASSPSGSPPDTQYF. The CDR3 DNA reads TGTGCCAGCAGCCCGAGCGGGAGTCCGCCAGATACGCAGTATTTT. Full variable domain (remainder filled in from reference TRBV7-2 and TRBJ2-3): GAGVSQSPSNKVTEKGKDVELRCDPISGHTALYWYRQSLGQGLEFLIYFQGNSAPDKSGLPSDRFSAERTGGSVSTLTIQRTQQEDSAVYLCASSPSGSPPDTQYFGPGTRLTVL.

V gene TRBV5-1 combines with J gene TRBJ2-3; possible D gene TRBD2, 6 bases. Trimming took off 2 bases at V and 3 bases at J, with 10 bases between the two ends. The CDR3 sequence is 14 residues long. In germline, CDR1 is SGHRS, CDR2 YFSETQ. The CDR3 nucleotides are TGCGCCAGCAGCTTCGCGGGGTCAACAGATACGCAGTATTTT. Its translation is CASSFAGSTDTQYF.

This clone occurred once. The rearrangement joins TRBV7-9 to TRBJ1-4; D remains ambiguous. The germline V gene encodes CDR1 SEHNR and CDR2 FQNEAQ (reference sequence). The CDR3 is made up of 13 amino acids. The V gene lost 1 base and the J gene lost 4 bases, with 4 bases spanning the gap. CDR3 nucleotides: TGTGCCAGCAGCTTAGAATATAATGAAAAACTGTTTTTT. This gives the protein CASSLEYNEKLFF.

V gene TRBV2 combines with J gene TRBJ2-7; a possible D gene is TRBD1 (7 bases). The V end was cut by 1 base, the J end by 2 bases, with 15 bases between. Germline V gene sequence: CDR1 SNHLY, CDR2 FYNNEI. The CDR3 is 16 amino acids. The CDR3 sequence is CASSEVAGTATYEQYF. Written as DNA, the CDR3 is TGTGCCAGCAGTGAAGTCGCGGGGACAGCCACCTACGAGCAGTACTTC.

This clone was observed a handful of times. The CDR3 protein is CASSIDDGYNQPQHF. The CDR3 coding sequence is TGTGCCAGTAGTATCGACGACGGGTACAATCAGCCCCAGCATTTT. V usage is TRBV19 and J usage is TRBJ1-5; D call uncertain. The germline V and J ends were trimmed by 3 bases and 3 bases, with 12 bases remaining between them. The CDR3 extends over 15 amino acids. Germline lookup yields CDR1 LNHDA and CDR2 SQIVND (reference sequence).

The V and J genes are TRBV11-2 and TRBJ1-3; D gene unclear. CDR3 length: 15 residues. The ends were cut back, 6 bases at V and 2 bases at J, with 14 bases in the middle. CDR1 is SGHAT, CDR2 FQNNGV, per germline. The CDR3 loop is CASSSRLSAGNTIYF. For the CDR3, the DNA is TGTGCCAGCAGTTCCAGGCTATCGGCTGGAAACACCATATATTTT.

This CDR3 is CASSPPDNWGTEAFF. The CDR3 nucleotides read TGTGCCAGTAGTCCCCCGGACAACTGGGGCACTGAAGCTTTCTTT. The V gene is TRBV19, the J gene TRBJ1-1; D possibly corresponds to TRBD1 (5 bases). The germline V and J ends were trimmed by 5 bases and 4 bases, with 17 bases remaining between them. The CDR3 loop spans 15 amino acids. CDR1 and CDR2 (germline): LNHDA, SQIVND (reference sequence).